What follows are 32 T cell receptor beta chains derived from one specimen sequenced in a study of cytomegalovirus exposure and HLA in healthy donors. The study ran its PCR with 60 Vbeta and 13 Jbeta primers. Libraries were prepared by immunoSEQ multiplex PCR; TCRdb keeps only in-frame clonotypes and omits some of them. The sample shows roughly 100,000 clones, roughly 15% of them seen only once. The sample consisted of PBMCs. These receptors were collected from a female donor in good health and CMV-seronegative.

The table lists this clone with a few counts. The J gene is TRBJ1-1, the V gene TRBV9; no firm D call. The CDR3 is made up of 13 amino acids. CDR1 is SGDLS and CDR2 is YYNGEE in the germline V gene. Trimming removed 1 base from V and 1 base from J, with 5 bases in between. This chain's CDR3 is CASSVSENTEAFF. The CDR3 DNA follows: TGTGCCAGCAGCGTATCAGAGAACACTGAAGCTTTCTTT.

This clone was detected a few times. The rearrangement links TRBV7-9 to TRBJ1-2; D call uncertain. The CDR3 loop spans 15 amino acids. The V end was cut by 1 base, the J end by 2 bases, with 11 bases between. The germline V gene has CDR1 SEHNR and CDR2 FQNEAQ (reference sequence). The chain's CDR3 is CASSLDIADNYGYTF. The CDR3 coding sequence is TGTGCCAGCAGCTTAGATATAGCGGACAACTATGGCTACACCTTC.

The rearrangement uses TRBV15 and TRBJ1-2, with D possibly TRBD1 on 6 matching bases. V dropped 0 bases and J dropped 0 bases, with 8 bases sitting between them. CDR1 is LNHNV, CDR2 YYDKDF, per germline (reference sequence). The CDR3 loop spans 15 amino acids. The CDR3 DNA sequence: TGTGCCACCAGCAGAGACAGGGGAGCTAACTATGGCTACACCTTC. The encoded protein is CATSRDRGANYGYTF.

This clone was seen a few times. This chain links TRBV5-1 with TRBJ1-5; possibly TRBD1 for D (5 bases). CDR1 SGHRS and CDR2 YFSETQ come from the germline V gene. The CDR3 has 13 amino acids. With 0 bases removed from V and 5 bases from J, the gap between germline ends came to 6 bases. CDR3 bases: TGCGCCAGCAGCTTGGGGGGCGATCAGCCCCAGCATTTT. This codes for CASSLGGDQPQHF.

J is TRBJ2-1 and V is TRBV29-1, with a possible D match to TRBD1 (6 bases). The germline CDR1 and CDR2 sequences are SQVTM and ANQGSEA. With 1 base removed from V and 4 bases from J, the gap between germline ends came to 11 bases. This CDR3 has 14 residues. CDR3 region: CSVEAHRVYNEQFF. Written as DNA, the CDR3 is TGCAGCGTTGAAGCCCACAGGGTTTACAATGAGCAGTTCTTC.

V gene TRBV5-6 combines with J gene TRBJ2-3, with TRBD2 as a possible D gene (5 bases). The germline V and J ends were trimmed by 2 bases and 6 bases, with 13 bases remaining between them. Germline V gene sequence: CDR1 SGHDT, CDR2 YYEEEE. The CDR3 has 14 residues. CDR3 nucleotides: TGTGCCAGCAGCTTAGGACTGCAGAGTGATACGCAGTATTTT. The encoded protein is CASSLGLQSDTQYF.

The chain couples TRBV4-3 to TRBJ1-5; D remains unclear. V was pared by 4 bases and J by 7 bases, with 11 bases between. The CDR3 is made up of 13 amino acids. The germline CDR1 and CDR2 sequences are LGHNA and YSLEER. DNA of the CDR3: TGCGCCAGCAGCCCCTCTACGGGGCAGCCCCAGCATTTT. Translation: CASSPSTGQPQHF.

This rearrangement joins TRBV30 to TRBJ2-5; the D gene is possibly TRBD1 (6 bases). This CDR3 has 12 residues. CDR1 is GTSNPN, CDR2 SVGIG, per germline (reference sequence). V shed 0 bases and J shed 7 bases, with 9 bases lying between them. The CDR3 is CAWSVLGGTQYF. In DNA, the CDR3 is TGTGCCTGGAGTGTTTTAGGGGGGACCCAGTACTTC.

The rearrangement links TRBV20-1 to TRBJ2-1; no clear D gene. Per germline, CDR1 DFQATT and CDR2 SNEGSKA (reference sequence). V lost 7 bases and J lost 4, with 8 bases in between. The length of the CDR3 is 11 residues. CDR3 coding DNA: TGCAGTGAATTGACTTACAATGAGCAGTTCTTC. Translated, it gives CSELTYNEQFF.

This sequence joins TRBV7-6 and TRBJ2-7, with 8 bases identical to TRBD2. Germline loops: CDR1 SGHVS, CDR2 FNYEAQ. The CDR3 loop spans 13 amino acids. With 5 bases clipped from V and 6 bases from J, the junction kept 6 bases outside the gene matches. The CDR3 sequence: CASSHGGDREQYF. The CDR3 region has the DNA TGTGCCAGCAGCCACGGGGGGGATCGCGAGCAGTACTTC.

The chain is built from TRBV7-9 and TRBJ1-1; no reliable D call. The CDR3 covers 15 residues. The V end lost 3 bases, the J end lost 3 bases, and 14 bases lay between the germline ends. Per the germline V gene, CDR1 is SEHNR and CDR2 is FQNEAQ (reference sequence). The CDR3 sequence is CASSLAIGEDTEAFF. As DNA, the CDR3 is TGTGCCAGCAGCTTGGCAATCGGGGAGGACACTGAAGCTTTCTTT.

This sequence joins TRBV18 and TRBJ1-3, with D tentatively TRBD1 (6 bases). With 5 bases removed from V and 0 bases from J, the gap between germline ends came to 11 bases. CDR1 and CDR2 from the germline V gene are KGHSH and LQKENI. The CDR3 covers 15 residues. CDR3 nucleotides: TGTGCCAGCTCAGCTGGGACAATCTCTGGAAACACCATATATTTT. Translating it yields CASSAGTISGNTIYF.

This clone has only a few counts. This chain uses TRBV27 with TRBJ2-1; 8 bases agree with TRBD2. This CDR3 is built from 14 residues. V lost 3 bases, J lost 6 bases, and 4 bases stayed unmatched. Germline loops: CDR1 MNHEY, CDR2 SMNVEV (reference sequence). The DNA for the CDR3 is TGTGCCAGCAGTTTGGATCTAGCGGGCAATGAGCAGTTCTTC. Translation: CASSLDLAGNEQFF.

A few counts support this clone. The chain uses TRBV10-3 and TRBJ2-1; 16 bases line up with TRBD2. The trim removed 8 bases at V and 2 bases at J, leaving 0 bases unmatched. This CDR3 contains 15 residues. Per the germline V gene, CDR1 is ENHRY and CDR2 is SYGVKD. The CDR3 region is CAIGTSGRAYNEQFF. DNA for the CDR3: TGTGCCATCGGGACTAGCGGGAGGGCCTACAATGAGCAGTTCTTC.

This clone showed up just a few times. The gene calls are TRBV7-2 and TRBJ2-3; 8 positions match TRBD2. The CDR3 contains 16 residues. The J segment lost 0 bases and the V segment lost 2 bases, leaving 4 bases of the junction unmatched. From germline, CDR1 is SGHTA and CDR2 FQGNSA. The CDR3 region has the DNA TGTGCCAGCAGCTTATCGCCTAGCGGGAGCACAGATACGCAGTATTTT. It codes for CASSLSPSGSTDTQYF.

The chain joins TRBV14 to TRBJ2-1; D unresolved. CDR3 length: 15 amino acids. Trimming left V 0 bases short and J 8 bases short, with 14 bases between. Per germline, CDR1 SGHDN and CDR2 FVKESK. This CDR3 is CASSQEEHPFHEQFF. CDR3 nucleotide sequence: TGTGCCAGCAGCCAAGAAGAACATCCGTTTCATGAGCAGTTCTTC.

The rearrangement links TRBV7-9 to TRBJ1-1; 10 bases agree with TRBD1. CDR3 length equals 17 residues. The junction had 8 bases not matched to a gene; V was cut back by 4 bases and J by 0 bases. Germline V gene sequence: CDR1 SEHNR, CDR2 FQNEAQ (reference sequence). Here the CDR3 reads CASSSRDRGLMNTEAFF. DNA for the CDR3: TGTGCCAGCAGCTCCCGGGACAGGGGACTTATGAACACTGAAGCTTTCTTT.

The chain recombines TRBV9 with TRBJ2-1, with 7 nucleotides matching TRBD2. Germline values: CDR1 SGDLS, CDR2 YYNGEE. This CDR3 contains 16 residues. J gave up 2 bases and V 0 bases, and 5 bases lay outside the gene matches. CDR3 sequence reads: CASSVGQGGTYNEQFF. CDR3 DNA sequence: TGTGCCAGCAGCGTAGGGCAGGGAGGGACCTACAATGAGCAGTTCTTC.

This chain uses TRBV6-6 with TRBJ1-1; D call uncertain. The CDR3 runs to 15 residues. CDR1 is MNHNY and CDR2 is SVGAGI in the germline V gene (reference sequence). With 2 bases removed from V and 6 bases from J, the gap between germline ends came to 16 bases. The chain's CDR3 is CASSYARSRRSEAFF. The CDR3 DNA follows: TGTGCCAGCAGTTACGCACGGTCCCGGAGGTCTGAAGCTTTCTTT.

This clone came up a few times. The CDR3 nucleotides are TGCGCCAGCAGCCAAGAACCTCCCCCTCGTGGCCACACTGAAGCTTTCTTT. It codes for CASSQEPPPRGHTEAFF. The rearrangement joins TRBV4-3 to TRBJ1-1; D is uncertain. The V gene lost 0 bases and the J gene lost 3 bases, with 17 bases spanning the gap. The CDR3 runs to 17 residues. Germline V gives CDR1 LGHNA, CDR2 YSLEER.

The V gene is TRBV29-1, the J gene TRBJ1-2; D not resolved. The CDR3 loop spans 14 amino acids. With 5 bases removed from V and 1 base from J, the gap between germline ends came to 14 bases. Germline V CDR1 and CDR2: SQVTM, ANQGSEA. Here the CDR3 reads CSVNVEPGNYGYTF. In nucleotides, the CDR3 is TGCAGCGTTAACGTTGAGCCCGGTAACTATGGCTACACCTTC.

The gene calls are TRBV28 and TRBJ2-1, with D maybe TRBD1 (7 bases). Germline V gene lookup returns CDR1 MDHEN and CDR2 SYDVKM. The CDR3 is made up of 18 amino acids. Deletions cut 5 bases from V and 0 bases from J, with 20 bases between. The CDR3 DNA sequence: TGTGCCAGCAGTCAGTCCACCAGGAGGGACAGCTCCTACAATGAGCAGTTCTTC. Encoded protein: CASSQSTRRDSSYNEQFF.

The chain links TRBV6-6 to TRBJ1-2; 8 bases align to TRBD1. Looked up from germline, CDR1 is MNHNY and CDR2 is SVGAGI (reference sequence). CDR3 length: 14 residues. Trimming at V came to 3 bases and at J to 7 bases, leaving 7 bases not matched to a gene. CDR3 in DNA: TGTGCCAGCAGTTATGGGGCAGGGGGCGGTGGCTACACCTTC. It translates to CASSYGAGGGGYTF.

This clone has only a few counts. The chain uses TRBV10-2 and TRBJ1-3; D remains ambiguous. CDR1 WSHSY and CDR2 SAAADI come from the germline V gene. The CDR3 consists of 16 residues. The V gene lost 2 bases and the J gene lost 6 bases, with 17 bases spanning the gap. The CDR3 bases are TGCGCCAGCAGTGAGATAACCGGGAGGTTTGAAAACACCATATATTTT. Protein sequence: CASSEITGRFENTIYF.

This clone was seen a few times. The chain couples TRBV6-5 to TRBJ2-2; the match to TRBD1 covers 7 bases. V trimming: 3 bases; J trimming: 5 bases; junction bases outside the gene matches: 9. The CDR3 runs 16 residues. Germline CDR1 MNHEY, CDR2 SVGAGI. The CDR3 spells CASSYSPDRVTGELFF. The CDR3 region has the DNA TGTGCCAGCAGTTATTCCCCCGACAGGGTGACCGGGGAGCTGTTTTTT.

The genes are TRBV29-1 and TRBJ2-3; 7 positions agree with TRBD1. V lost 8 bases and J lost 4; bases outside the gene matches: 6. Germline assignment: CDR1 SQVTM and CDR2 ANQGSEA. This CDR3 spans 12 amino acids. The CDR3 loop reads CSIHTGADTQYF. The CDR3 bases are TGCAGCATTCACACAGGGGCAGATACGCAGTATTTT.

This clone appeared a few times. The CDR3 reads CASSVQGYTGELFF. For the CDR3, the DNA is TGTGCCAGTAGTGTTCAGGGTTATACCGGGGAGCTGTTTTTT. This chain uses TRBV19 with TRBJ2-2, with D tentatively TRBD1 (5 bases). The ends were cut back, 5 bases at V and 5 bases at J, with 12 bases in the middle. This CDR3 is 14 amino acids long. Germline values: CDR1 LNHDA, CDR2 SQIVND (reference sequence).

This clone has just a few counts. The chain employs TRBV10-2 and TRBJ1-2, with 8 nucleotides matching TRBD1. CDR3 length: 14 amino acids. Trimming took 4 bases from V and 5 from J; bases not matched to a gene: 6. Germline V gene data show CDR1 as WSHSY and CDR2 as SAAADI. CDR3 sequence (DNA): TGCGCCAGCAGTGGTGGACAGGGCCCTTATGGCTACACCTTC. Translated: CASSGGQGPYGYTF.

This clone has only a few counts. The V and J genes are TRBV10-3 and TRBJ2-1; 11 nucleotides match TRBD2. Germline V CDR1 and CDR2: ENHRY, SYGVKD. This CDR3 is built from 15 residues. J gave up 9 bases and V 6 bases, and 10 bases lay outside the gene matches. Written as DNA, the CDR3 is TGTGCCATCAGCCTTAGCGGGGGGGCGAATAGTGAGCAGTTCTTC. Translating it yields CAISLSGGANSEQFF.

This clone came up a few times. The chain combines TRBV5-4 with TRBJ1-2; 8 bases agree with TRBD1. CDR1 is SGHNT and CDR2 is YYREEE in the germline V gene (reference sequence). The V gene end was trimmed by 3 bases and the J gene end by 6 bases; junction bases not matched to a gene: 13. This CDR3 is built from 16 residues. The CDR3 spells CASSSMGGQGANGYTF. The CDR3 DNA is TGTGCCAGCAGCTCAATGGGGGGGCAGGGGGCCAATGGCTACACCTTC. Full variable domain (remainder filled in from reference TRBV5-4 and TRBJ1-2): ETGVTQSPTHLIKTRGQQVTLRCSSQSGHNTVSWYQQALGQGPQFIFQYYREEENGRGNFPPRFSGLQFPNYSSELNVNALELDDSALYLCASSSMGGQGANGYTFGSGTRLTVV.

The chain uses TRBV30 and TRBJ1-6; the match to TRBD1 covers 7 bases. The germline CDR1 and CDR2 sequences are GTSNPN and SVGIG (reference sequence). V lost 5 bases to trimming and J lost 8 bases; unmatched junction nucleotides: 3. CDR3 length equals 12 residues. The CDR3 DNA sequence: TGTGCCTGGGGAGGGGGCCATTCACCCCTCCACTTT. Protein: CAWGGGHSPLHF.

This clone was seen more than once but under ten times. The chain employs TRBV7-2 and TRBJ2-3; 8 nucleotides align to TRBD2. CDR3 length equals 16 residues. Germline loops: CDR1 SGHTA, CDR2 FQGNSA. With V trimmed by 5 bases and J by 3 bases, 10 bases remained unmatched. The CDR3 bases are TGTGCCAGCAGCCCCCCGGGGGGGGGACCGACAGATACGCAGTATTTT. Amino acid sequence: CASSPPGGGPTDTQYF.